A single sample is the source of the 29 T cell receptor beta chains below, sequenced in a study of blood T cell repertoires in COVID-19. Method: immunoSEQ multiplex PCR; TCRdb's copy keeps in-frame clones and lacks some. The sample consists of 230,000 or so clones, around 80% of them appearing once. Sequencing was carried out using peripheral blood. The receptors shown here come from a woman between 35 and 50 years old who had recovered from COVID-19.

This chain links TRBV28 with TRBJ2-3; weak D call: TRBD1 (8 bases). V was shortened by 5 bases and J by 4 bases, with 16 bases between the two germline ends. The CDR3 has 15 amino acids. In germline, CDR1 is MDHEN, CDR2 SYDVKM. This CDR3 is CASSHNRGGADTQYF. CDR3 nucleotide sequence: TGTGCCAGCAGTCACAACAGGGGGGGCGCAGATACGCAGTATTTT.

The chain carries TRBV29-1 and TRBJ1-2; 8 bases agree with TRBD1. Germline V CDR1 and CDR2: SQVTM, ANQGSEA. The CDR3 covers 14 residues. J was trimmed by 8 bases and V by 7 bases; bases with no gene match: 15. The CDR3 DNA follows: TGCAGCGCTCGTCCGGGGCAGGGGGCGGAGGGCTACACCTTC. The encoded protein is CSARPGQGAEGYTF.

This clone was found once. The chain carries TRBV19 and TRBJ1-2, with TRBD1 matching 7 bases. Germline CDR1 and CDR2: LNHDA and SQIVND (reference sequence). The V and J ends lost 7 bases and 5 bases, in that order; junction bases with no gene match: 7. CDR3 length: 13 residues. Written as DNA, the CDR3 is TGTGCCAGTATTCGAGCGACAGGGTATGGCTACACCTTC. It translates to CASIRATGYGYTF.

CDR3 protein: CASSRRGQEETQYF. In DNA, the CDR3 is TGTGCCAGCTCCAGAAGGGGGCAGGAAGAGACCCAGTACTTC. The chain uses TRBV18 and TRBJ2-5; 7 nucleotides agree with TRBD1. The V gene end was trimmed by 6 bases and the J gene end by 3 bases; junction bases not matched to a gene: 7. The CDR3 consists of 14 residues. CDR1 and CDR2 (germline): KGHSH, LQKENI.

The rearrangement uses TRBV12-3 or TRBV12-4 and TRBJ2-1, with unresolved D. The length of the CDR3 is 11 residues. Trimming removed 3 bases at V and 16 bases at J, with 13 bases between. CDR3 DNA sequence: TGTGCCAGCAGTTTGGGCTTTTACCTATTCTTC. It encodes CASSLGFYLFF.

The chain uses TRBV28 and TRBJ2-5; the match to TRBD1 covers 10 bases. CDR3 length: 16 amino acids. Germline lookup yields CDR1 MDHEN and CDR2 SYDVKM. V shed 3 bases and J 4 bases; nucleotides not matched to a gene: 8. The CDR3 spells CASSLSETGGLETQYF. The CDR3 nucleotides read TGTGCCAGCAGTTTGAGTGAGACAGGGGGCTTAGAGACCCAGTACTTC.

This clone was seen a single time. The rearrangement links TRBV5-1 to TRBJ2-7, with a tentative D call TRBD1 (6 bases). The germline V and J ends were trimmed by 0 bases and 5 bases, with 12 bases remaining between them. The CDR3 runs to 14 residues. Germline values: CDR1 SGHRS, CDR2 YFSETQ. The CDR3 loop reads CASSLGAGAHEQYF. CDR3 nucleotide sequence: TGCGCCAGCAGCTTGGGGGCAGGGGCCCACGAGCAGTACTTC.

The CDR3 nucleotides read TGTGCCAGCAGTTTTCGACTAGCGGGGGGTTACAATGAGCAGTTCTTC. This gives the protein CASSFRLAGGYNEQFF. V and J are TRBV27 and TRBJ2-1; 13 bases map to TRBD2. The CDR3 length is 16 residues. V lost 3 bases and J lost 4; bases outside the gene matches: 3. CDR1 MNHEY and CDR2 SMNVEV come from the germline V gene (reference sequence).

CDR3 in amino acids: CASSAPYNEQFF. The CDR3 region has the DNA TGTGCCAGCAGCGCGCCGTACAATGAGCAGTTCTTC. The rearrangement uses TRBV5-6 and TRBJ2-1; D ambiguous. Trimming pared 4 bases from V and 4 bases from J, leaving 6 bases between. CDR3 size: 12 residues. Germline V gene lookup returns CDR1 SGHDT and CDR2 YYEEEE.

This clone was observed once. The chain joins TRBV10-2 to TRBJ2-7; 8 bases are a match to TRBD1. Losses at the gene ends were 6 bases for V and 3 bases for J; bases not matched to a gene: 10. The germline gives CDR1 WSHSY, CDR2 SAAADI. The CDR3 runs 15 residues. CDR3 sequence reads: CASSPGTGQSYEQYF. In nucleotides, the CDR3 is TGCGCCAGCAGCCCCGGGACAGGACAGAGCTACGAGCAGTACTTC.

This clone was seen only once. CDR3 sequence reads: CASSIDIQGSTDTQYF. The CDR3, as DNA: TGTGCCAGTAGTATAGATATTCAGGGAAGCACAGATACGCAGTATTTT. The chain employs TRBV19 and TRBJ2-3; the D gene is possibly TRBD1 (5 bases). This CDR3 is built from 16 residues. Trimming pared 0 bases from V and 0 bases from J, leaving 10 bases between. Per the germline V gene, CDR1 is LNHDA and CDR2 is SQIVND (reference sequence).

The V gene is TRBV19, the J gene TRBJ2-7; 7 bases are a match to TRBD1. This CDR3 is built from 17 residues. CDR1 LNHDA and CDR2 SQIVND come from the germline V gene (reference sequence). Trimming took 6 bases from V and 2 from J; bases not matched to a gene: 16. DNA of the CDR3: TGTGCCAGTAGCAGGGATCAGGGACAGTCGCTACCCTACGAGCAGTACTTC. Translated, it gives CASSRDQGQSLPYEQYF.

The genes are TRBV2 and TRBJ2-7; the D is unclear. Germline lookup yields CDR1 SNHLY and CDR2 FYNNEI. V lost 3 bases and J lost 6, with 6 bases in between. This CDR3 is 11 amino acids long. CDR3 sequence (DNA): TGTGCCAGCAGTGACCGCGGCGAGCAGTACTTC. It is translated as CASSDRGEQYF.

V and J are TRBV19 and TRBJ2-1, with TRBD2 identical over 11 bases. V trimming: 2 bases; J trimming: 3 bases; junction bases outside the gene matches: 3. CDR3 size: 16 residues. The germline gives CDR1 LNHDA, CDR2 SQIVND (reference sequence). The CDR3, as DNA: TGTGCCAGTAGTATATCTAGCGGGGGGAACTACAATGAGCAGTTCTTC. As protein: CASSISSGGNYNEQFF.

The rearrangement uses TRBV19 and TRBJ1-1; the match to TRBD1 covers 12 bases. This CDR3 spans 16 amino acids. Germline CDR1 LNHDA, CDR2 SQIVND (reference sequence). Unmatched junction bases numbered 8, after V lost 5 bases and J lost 4 bases. The CDR3: CASSPRDRGLVTEAFF. The CDR3 DNA is TGTGCCAGTAGTCCCCGGGACAGGGGGCTTGTCACTGAAGCTTTCTTT.

This chain uses TRBV11-2 with TRBJ1-1; D gene ambiguous. The V end was cut by 3 bases, the J end by 7 bases, with 6 bases between. Germline CDR1 is SGHAT and CDR2 is FQNNGV. CDR3 length: 11 amino acids. In nucleotides, the CDR3 is TGTGCCAGCAGCTTCGGTAGTGAAGCTTTCTTT. Amino acids: CASSFGSEAFF.

The J gene is TRBJ1-2, the V gene TRBV28; 8 nucleotides line up with TRBD1. This CDR3 has 14 residues. CDR1 and CDR2 from the germline V gene are MDHEN and SYDVKM. With V trimmed by 6 bases and J by 0 bases, 3 bases remained unmatched. The DNA for the CDR3 is TGTGCCAGCAGGTCAGGGGGCTCTAACTATGGCTACACCTTC. It translates to CASRSGGSNYGYTF.

V gene TRBV3-1 (or the pseudogene TRBV3-2) combines with J gene TRBJ1-1; weak D call: TRBD1 (6 bases). V was trimmed by 5 bases and J by 3 bases, leaving 16 bases between them. Germline V lookup: CDR1 LGHDT, CDR2 YNNKEL (reference sequence). This CDR3 contains 15 residues. The DNA for the CDR3 is TGTGCCAGCAGCGGAAACCCGGGGGGGCACACTGAAGCTTTCTTT. The encoded protein is CASSGNPGGHTEAFF.

The chain's CDR3 is CASSFNFLRLGQVYEQYF. In DNA form, the CDR3 reads TGCGCCAGCAGCTTTAATTTTCTACGACTGGGGCAGGTCTACGAGCAGTACTTC. This chain links TRBV5-1 with TRBJ2-7; possibly TRBD1 for D (5 bases). The CDR3 extends over 18 amino acids. The germline V gene has CDR1 SGHRS and CDR2 YFSETQ. Trimming stripped 2 bases from V and 3 bases from J, with 24 bases between.

This chain links TRBV11-2 with TRBJ1-4; a possible D gene is TRBD1 (6 bases). Trimming shortened V by 5 bases and J by 8 bases, and 18 bases separated the two germline ends. This CDR3 is 15 amino acids long. From germline, CDR1 is SGHAT and CDR2 FQNNGV. The CDR3 sequence: CASSPQGQRSEKLFF. For the CDR3, the DNA is TGTGCCAGCAGCCCTCAGGGACAACGAAGCGAAAAACTGTTTTTT.

J is TRBJ1-1 and V is TRBV7-8; tentative D call: TRBD1 (6 bases). CDR1 is SGHVS and CDR2 is FQNEAQ in the germline V gene. The CDR3 is 14 amino acids. V gave up 5 bases and J gave up 8 bases, with 18 bases separating them. This CDR3 is CASSPRQAIVEAFF. As DNA, the CDR3 is TGTGCCAGCAGCCCTCGACAGGCCATCGTCGAAGCTTTCTTT.

The chain joins TRBV7-2 to TRBJ2-1; 13 bases match TRBD2. Germline V gene data show CDR1 as SGHTA and CDR2 as FQGNSA. After removal of 5 bases from V and 12 bases from J, the junction contained 10 bases not matched to a gene. This CDR3 has 15 amino acids. The CDR3 loop reads CASSPGTSGVLGQFF. CDR3 DNA: TGTGCCAGCAGCCCGGGGACTAGCGGGGTTCTGGGGCAGTTCTTC.

V usage is TRBV18 and J usage is TRBJ2-7; TRBD1 matches at 8 bases. V lost 2 bases and J lost 6; bases outside the gene matches: 3. The CDR3 covers 13 residues. Germline CDR1 is KGHSH and CDR2 is LQKENI. This chain's CDR3 is CASSPEDRGEQYF. The CDR3 DNA reads TGTGCCAGCTCACCAGAAGACAGGGGCGAGCAGTACTTC.

The V and J genes are TRBV6-5 and TRBJ2-2, with 7 bases fitting TRBD2. V dropped 7 bases and J dropped 6; count of bases not matched to a gene: 11. CDR3 size: 15 residues. Per the germline V gene, CDR1 is MNHEY and CDR2 is SVGAGI. CDR3 in amino acids: CASTLMGGAAGELFF. In DNA, the CDR3 is TGTGCCAGCACCCTTATGGGAGGGGCGGCCGGGGAGCTGTTTTTT.

The J gene is TRBJ2-5, the V gene TRBV10-3, with D possibly matching TRBD1 (5 bases). The V end lost 0 bases, the J end lost 4 bases, and 12 bases lay between the germline ends. The CDR3 runs to 15 residues. Germline-derived CDR1 and CDR2 are ENHRY and SYGVKD. CDR3 DNA sequence: TGTGCCATCAGTGAGTCCGCCGGTCAGGGAGAGACCCAGTACTTC. It codes for CAISESAGQGETQYF.

The rearrangement uses TRBV3-1 (or the pseudogene TRBV3-2) and TRBJ2-3; 13 bases are a match to TRBD2. The length of the CDR3 is 16 residues. J was trimmed by 1 base and V by 6 bases; bases with no gene match: 4. Germline loops: CDR1 LGHDT, CDR2 YNNKEL (reference sequence). CDR3 sequence: CASRLAGGPGTDTQYF. DNA of the CDR3: TGTGCCAGCAGACTAGCGGGGGGGCCCGGCACAGATACGCAGTATTTT.

V gene TRBV2 combines with J gene TRBJ2-7; 11 bases fit TRBD2. There are 12 residues in the CDR3. Germline loops: CDR1 SNHLY, CDR2 FYNNEI. Losses at the gene ends were 11 bases for V and 5 bases for J; bases not matched to a gene: 5. The CDR3 DNA sequence: TGTGCCGATAGCGGGGGGGCCAACGAGCAGTACTTC. It translates to CADSGGANEQYF. Full variable domain (rest looked up from reference TRBV2 and TRBJ2-7): EPEVTQTPSHQVTQMGQEVILRCVPISNHLYFYWYRQILGQKVEFLVSFYNNEISEKSEIFDDQFSVERPDGSNFTLKIRSTKLEDSAMYFCADSGGANEQYFGPGTRLTVT.

This clone has a handful of counts. This chain joins TRBV7-8 and TRBJ1-1; TRBD1 is a possible D gene (5 bases). V was pared by 2 bases and J by 7 bases, with 14 bases between. The germline CDR1 and CDR2 sequences are SGHVS and FQNEAQ. This CDR3 comprises 14 residues. The CDR3 sequence is CASSLYVLGGEAFF. The CDR3 DNA sequence: TGTGCCAGCAGCTTATACGTATTGGGGGGTGAAGCTTTCTTT.

This clone has a count of ten or more. V gene TRBV19 combines with J gene TRBJ1-2; D is uncertain. Trimming took 10 bases from V and 8 from J, leaving 17 bases between them. Germline loops: CDR1 LNHDA, CDR2 SQIVND (reference sequence). This CDR3 is built from 12 residues. The CDR3 region has the DNA TGTGCCACCCATGGAGGGATCGGGGGCTACACCTTC. As protein: CATHGGIGGYTF.